One sample yielded the 9 T cell receptor beta chains listed below, sequenced in a study of T-cell reconstitution after alpha-beta-depleted transplantation in children. Preparing the TCRbeta library involved the use of unique molecular identifiers. TCRdb re-called the PCR reads with MiXCR, one entry per CDR3 protein. Among around 600,000 distinct CDR3 sequences listed, roughly 17% were seen once. The specimen comprised PBMCs from the stem cell graft donor, sampled from the stem cell graft. The origin of the receptors is a human donor who donated a stem cell graft to a child with acute myeloid leukemia.

This clonotype was seen at least ten times. The CDR3 loop reads CSARPHTDTQYF. The CDR3 DNA sequence: TGCAGTGCAAGGCCCCACACAGATACGCAGTATTTT. The chain employs TRBV20-1 and TRBJ2-3; D call uncertain. V was pared by 6 bases and J by 2 bases, with 9 bases between. The CDR3 extends over 12 amino acids. Germline CDR1 is DFQATT and CDR2 is SNEGSKA (reference sequence).

This clonotype occurred a few times. The chain is built from TRBV12-3 or TRBV12-4 and TRBJ1-2; TRBD1 matches 12 bases. The V segment lost 5 bases and the J segment 7 bases; nucleotides outside the gene matches: 2. CDR3 length: 13 residues. The CDR3 bases are TGTGCCAGCAGTGGGACAGGGGGCTCTGGCTACACCTTC. Protein product: CASSGTGGSGYTF.

The V call is TRBV29-1, the J call TRBJ2-5; the match to TRBD2 covers 13 bases. V was clipped by 7 bases and J by 2 bases; unmatched bases: 7. Germline assignment: CDR1 SQVTM and CDR2 ANQGSEA. The CDR3 spans 15 residues. In nucleotides, the CDR3 is TGCAGCGCTCCGGGACTAGCGGGATTTCAAGAGACCCAGTACTTC. Protein sequence: CSAPGLAGFQETQYF.

This rearrangement joins TRBV20-1 to TRBJ1-5; no definite D call. This CDR3 has 15 residues. The V gene's germline CDR1 is DFQATT and CDR2 SNEGSKA (reference sequence). Trimming removed 3 bases at V and 4 bases at J, with 16 bases between. CDR3 loop: CSAREGFHINQPQHF. The DNA for the CDR3 is TGCAGTGCTAGGGAAGGCTTCCACATAAATCAGCCCCAGCATTTT.

This clonotype was seen ten or more times. CDR3: CASSAGGRSTDTQYF. The CDR3 DNA reads as TGTGCCAGCAGCGCAGGTGGGCGGAGCACAGATACGCAGTATTTT. This sequence joins TRBV9 and TRBJ2-3, with D hard to call. Trimming pared 3 bases from V and 0 bases from J, leaving 11 bases between. Per the germline V gene, CDR1 is SGDLS and CDR2 is YYNGEE. This CDR3 has 15 amino acids.

The rearrangement joins TRBV15 to TRBJ2-2; D remains ambiguous. The CDR3 totals 17 residues. The germline V gene has CDR1 LNHNV and CDR2 YYDKDF (reference sequence). V was pared by 3 bases and J by 1 base, with 15 bases between. The CDR3 bases are TGTGCCACCAGCAGGGAGACGGGCCTCTTGAACACCGGGGAGCTGTTTTTT. This sequence encodes CATSRETGLLNTGELFF.

This clonotype was observed many times. Here the CDR3 reads CSVETFRFGGRAPGTAQYF. CDR3 nucleotides: TGCAGCGTTGAAACCTTTAGGTTCGGTGGCAGGGCTCCCGGGACGGCCCAGTACTTC. V usage is TRBV29-1 and J usage is TRBJ2-5; D may correspond to TRBD1 or TRBD2 (5 bases each). V lost 2 bases to trimming and J lost 9 bases, with 34 bases between them. This CDR3 is built from 19 residues. CDR1 is SQVTM and CDR2 is ANQGSEA in the germline V gene.

This clonotype has at least ten counts. The rearrangement links TRBV5-1 to TRBJ1-1; 9 bases are shared with TRBD1. Germline values: CDR1 SGHRS, CDR2 YFSETQ. The CDR3 totals 14 residues. The J segment lost 6 bases and the V segment lost 5 bases, leaving 8 bases of the junction unmatched. CDR3 residues: CASRPPGQGSEAFF. The CDR3 region has the DNA TGCGCCAGCAGACCGCCGGGACAGGGTTCTGAAGCTTTCTTT.

The V gene is TRBV7-9, the J gene TRBJ2-4; TRBD2 agrees at 7 bases. The germline gives CDR1 SEHNR, CDR2 FQNEAQ (reference sequence). The CDR3 contains 12 residues. V shed 5 bases and J 8 bases; nucleotides not matched to a gene: 3. The CDR3 sequence is CASSDSGYIQYF. The DNA for the CDR3 is TGTGCCAGCAGCGATAGCGGGTACATTCAGTACTTC.